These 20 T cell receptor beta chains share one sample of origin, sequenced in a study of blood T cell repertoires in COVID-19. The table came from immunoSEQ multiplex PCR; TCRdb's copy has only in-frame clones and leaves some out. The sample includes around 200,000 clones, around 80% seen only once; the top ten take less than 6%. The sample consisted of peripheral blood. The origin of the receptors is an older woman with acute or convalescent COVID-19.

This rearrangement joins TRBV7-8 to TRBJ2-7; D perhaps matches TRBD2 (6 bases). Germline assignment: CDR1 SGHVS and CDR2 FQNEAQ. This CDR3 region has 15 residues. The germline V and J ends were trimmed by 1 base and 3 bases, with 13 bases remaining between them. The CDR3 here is CASSLVTSSSYEQYF. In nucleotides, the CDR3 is TGTGCCAGCAGCTTAGTAACTAGCAGTAGCTACGAGCAGTACTTC.

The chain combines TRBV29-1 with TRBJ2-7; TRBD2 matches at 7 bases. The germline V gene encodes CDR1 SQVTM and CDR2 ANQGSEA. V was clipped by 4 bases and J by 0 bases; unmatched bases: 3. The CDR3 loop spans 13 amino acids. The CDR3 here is CSVVLASSYEQYF. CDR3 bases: TGCAGCGTTGTACTAGCGAGCTCCTACGAGCAGTACTTC.

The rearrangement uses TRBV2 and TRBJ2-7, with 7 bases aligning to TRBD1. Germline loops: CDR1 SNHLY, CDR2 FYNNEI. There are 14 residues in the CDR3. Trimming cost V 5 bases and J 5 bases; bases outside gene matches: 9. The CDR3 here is CASSPTRQGHEQYF. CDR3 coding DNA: TGTGCCAGCAGTCCTACCCGACAGGGTCACGAGCAGTACTTC.

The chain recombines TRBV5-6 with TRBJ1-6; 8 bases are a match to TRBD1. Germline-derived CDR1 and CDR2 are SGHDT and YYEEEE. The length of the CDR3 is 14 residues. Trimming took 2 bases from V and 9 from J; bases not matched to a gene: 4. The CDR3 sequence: CASSLGGQASPLHF. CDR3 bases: TGTGCCAGCAGCTTAGGGGGACAGGCTTCACCCCTCCACTTT. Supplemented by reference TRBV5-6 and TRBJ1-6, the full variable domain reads DAGVTQSPTHLIKTRGQQVTLRCSPKSGHDTVSWYQQALGQGPQFIFQYYEEEERQRGNFPDRFSGHQFPNYSSELNVNALLLGDSALYLCASSLGGQASPLHFGNGTRLTVT.

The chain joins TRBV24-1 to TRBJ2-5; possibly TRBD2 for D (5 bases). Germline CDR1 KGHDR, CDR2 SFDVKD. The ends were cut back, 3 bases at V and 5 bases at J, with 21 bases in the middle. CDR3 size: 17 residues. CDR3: CATSDPRGPGQAETQYF. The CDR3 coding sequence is TGTGCCACCAGTGATCCGCGCGGGCCGGGCCAGGCTGAGACCCAGTACTTC.

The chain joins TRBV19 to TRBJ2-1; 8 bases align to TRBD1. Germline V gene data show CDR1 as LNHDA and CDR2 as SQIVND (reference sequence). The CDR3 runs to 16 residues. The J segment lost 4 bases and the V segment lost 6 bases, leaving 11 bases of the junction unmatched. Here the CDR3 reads CASRDLDRGRYNEQFF. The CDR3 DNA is TGTGCCAGTAGGGACTTAGACAGGGGTAGGTACAATGAGCAGTTCTTC.

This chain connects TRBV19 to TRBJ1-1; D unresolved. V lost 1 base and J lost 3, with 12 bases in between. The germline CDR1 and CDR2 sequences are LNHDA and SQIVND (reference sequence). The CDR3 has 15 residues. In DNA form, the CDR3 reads TGTGCCAGTAGTATAGCTTCCTCGGGGTACACTGAAGCTTTCTTT. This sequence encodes CASSIASSGYTEAFF.

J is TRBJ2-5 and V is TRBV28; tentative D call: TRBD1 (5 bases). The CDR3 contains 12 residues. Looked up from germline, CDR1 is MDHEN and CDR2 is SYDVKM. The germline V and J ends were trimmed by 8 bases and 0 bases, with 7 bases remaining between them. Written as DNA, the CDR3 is TGTGCCAGCGGGGCGTACCAAGAGACCCAGTACTTC. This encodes CASGAYQETQYF.

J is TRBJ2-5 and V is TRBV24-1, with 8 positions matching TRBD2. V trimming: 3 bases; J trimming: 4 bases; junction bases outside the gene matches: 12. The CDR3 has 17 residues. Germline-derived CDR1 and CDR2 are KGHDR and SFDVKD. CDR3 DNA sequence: TGTGCCACCAGTGATCCCGGGACCCCCGGGGGGGGAGAGACCCAGTACTTC. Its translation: CATSDPGTPGGGETQYF.

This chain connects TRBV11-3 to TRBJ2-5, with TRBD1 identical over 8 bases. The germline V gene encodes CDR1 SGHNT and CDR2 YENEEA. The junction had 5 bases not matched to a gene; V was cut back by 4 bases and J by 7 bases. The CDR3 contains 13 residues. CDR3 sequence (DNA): TGTGCCAGCAGCTCTACAGGGGGAGGGACCCAGTACTTC. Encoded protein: CASSSTGGGTQYF. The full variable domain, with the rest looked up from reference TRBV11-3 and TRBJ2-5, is EAGVVQSPRYKIIEKKQPVAFWCNPISGHNTLYWYLQNLGQGPELLIRYENEEAVDDSQLPKDRFSAERLKGVDSTLKIQPAELGDSAVYLCASSSTGGGTQYFGPGTRLLVL.

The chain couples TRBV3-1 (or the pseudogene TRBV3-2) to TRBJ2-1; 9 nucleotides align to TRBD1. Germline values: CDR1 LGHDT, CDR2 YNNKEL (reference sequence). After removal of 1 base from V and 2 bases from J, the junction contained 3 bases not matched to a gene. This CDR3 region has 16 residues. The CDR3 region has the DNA TGTGCCAGCAGCCAAGTCGGGACAGGGCCCTACAATGAGCAGTTCTTC. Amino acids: CASSQVGTGPYNEQFF.

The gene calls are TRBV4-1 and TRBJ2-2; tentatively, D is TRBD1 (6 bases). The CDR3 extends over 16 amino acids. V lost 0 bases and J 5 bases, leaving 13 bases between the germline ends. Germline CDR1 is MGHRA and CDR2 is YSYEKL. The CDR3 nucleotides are TGCGCCAGCAGCCAAGACGCAGGGGAGACAACCGGGGAGCTGTTTTTT. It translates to CASSQDAGETTGELFF.

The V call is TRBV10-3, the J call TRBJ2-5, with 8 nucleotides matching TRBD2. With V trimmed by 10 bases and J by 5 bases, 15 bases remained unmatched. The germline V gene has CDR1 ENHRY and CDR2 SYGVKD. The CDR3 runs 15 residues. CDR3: CATTDNLAGAETQYF. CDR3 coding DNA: TGTGCCACAACAGATAATCTAGCGGGCGCGGAGACCCAGTACTTC.

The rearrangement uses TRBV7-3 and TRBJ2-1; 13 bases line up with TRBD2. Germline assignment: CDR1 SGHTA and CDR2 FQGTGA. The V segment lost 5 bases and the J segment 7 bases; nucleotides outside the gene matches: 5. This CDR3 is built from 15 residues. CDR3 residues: CASSMGLAGLNEQFF. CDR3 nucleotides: TGTGCCAGCAGCATGGGACTAGCGGGACTGAATGAGCAGTTCTTC.

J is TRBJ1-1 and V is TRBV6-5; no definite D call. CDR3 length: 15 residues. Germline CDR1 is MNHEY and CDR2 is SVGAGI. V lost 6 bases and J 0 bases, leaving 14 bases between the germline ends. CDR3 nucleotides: TGTGCCAGCAGCTCGCGCGGGCCCCTGAACACTGAAGCTTTCTTT. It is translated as CASSSRGPLNTEAFF.

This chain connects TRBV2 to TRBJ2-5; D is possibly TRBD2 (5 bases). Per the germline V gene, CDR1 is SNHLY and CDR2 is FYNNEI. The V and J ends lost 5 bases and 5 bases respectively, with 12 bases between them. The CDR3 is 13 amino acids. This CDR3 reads CASSPYPGETQYF. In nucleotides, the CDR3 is TGTGCCAGCAGTCCCTATCCGGGGGAGACCCAGTACTTC.

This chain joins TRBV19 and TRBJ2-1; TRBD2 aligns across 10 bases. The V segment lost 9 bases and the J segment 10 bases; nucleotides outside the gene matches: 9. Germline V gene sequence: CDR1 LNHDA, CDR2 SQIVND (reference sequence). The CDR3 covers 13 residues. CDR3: CASRLAGVGEQFF. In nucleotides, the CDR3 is TGTGCCAGCCGGCTAGCGGGAGTGGGGGAGCAGTTCTTC.

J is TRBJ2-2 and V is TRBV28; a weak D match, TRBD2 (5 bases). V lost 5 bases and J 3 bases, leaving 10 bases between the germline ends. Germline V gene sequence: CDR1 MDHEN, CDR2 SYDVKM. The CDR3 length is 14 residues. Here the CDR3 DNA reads TGTGCCAGCAGTCCAAGGACTGACACCGGGGAGCTGTTTTTT. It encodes CASSPRTDTGELFF.

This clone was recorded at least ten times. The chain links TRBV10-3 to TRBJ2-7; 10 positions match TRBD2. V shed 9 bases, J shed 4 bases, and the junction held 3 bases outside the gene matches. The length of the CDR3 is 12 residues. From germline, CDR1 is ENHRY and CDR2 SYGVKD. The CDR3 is CAIGTSEYEQYF. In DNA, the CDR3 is TGTGCCATTGGGACTAGCGAATACGAGCAGTACTTC.

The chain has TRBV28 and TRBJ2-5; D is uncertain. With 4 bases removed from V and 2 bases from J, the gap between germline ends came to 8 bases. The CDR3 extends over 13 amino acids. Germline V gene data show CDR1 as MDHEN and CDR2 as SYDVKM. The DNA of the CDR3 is TGTGCCAGCAGTTCGTCCGGGCAAGAGACCCAGTACTTC. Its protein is CASSSSGQETQYF.